The next 6 T cell receptor beta chains were all read from a single sample in a study of blood T cells in healthy people across ages. Primers used in a second PCR of roughly 7 to 12 cycles were a sample-barcoded 5' primer and a J-beta primer mix. TCRdb re-called the 5' RACE reads with MiXCR, one entry per CDR3 protein. The sample includes 890,000 or so distinct CDR3 sequences, around 68% of them seen just once. Sequences were obtained from blood. The origin of the receptors is a young man in good health.

This clonotype was seen just once. CDR3 sequence reads: CASSLERGYGEQYF. The CDR3 nucleotides are TGTGCCAGCAGCTTAGAGCGGGGGTATGGCGAGCAGTACTTC. The rearrangement links TRBV11-1 to TRBJ2-4, with 8 bases that match TRBD2. The J call may be in error: the DNA end matches TRBJ2-7 better. Per germline, CDR1 SGHAT and CDR2 FQDESV (reference sequence). The CDR3 loop spans 14 amino acids.

V usage is TRBV20-1 and J usage is TRBJ2-1; 9 bases agree with TRBD2. There are 16 residues in the CDR3. V lost 3 bases, J lost 2 bases, and 8 bases stayed unmatched. Germline CDR1 reads DFQATT; CDR2 reads SNEGSKA (reference sequence). CDR3 residues: CSASPQRGATYNEQFF. DNA for the CDR3: TGCAGTGCTAGTCCTCAGCGGGGGGCCACCTACAATGAGCAGTTCTTC.

The chain combines TRBV4-3 with TRBJ2-3; 8 bases match TRBD2. V trimming: 4 bases; J trimming: 3 bases; junction bases outside the gene matches: 9. CDR1 and CDR2 from the germline V gene are LGHNA and YSLEER. This CDR3 is built from 16 residues. The CDR3 sequence is CASSPTGTSGTDTQYF. The DNA for the CDR3 is TGCGCCAGCAGCCCGACCGGGACTAGTGGTACAGATACGCAGTATTTT.

This clonotype was seen a handful of times. CDR3 bases: TGCAGTGCTTTTCGACTAGCGGGGGATTACGCGTACTTC. This translates into CSAFRLAGDYAYF. The chain couples TRBV20-1 to TRBJ2-4; TRBD2 matches at 12 bases. The CDR3 extends over 13 amino acids. Germline loops: CDR1 DFQATT, CDR2 SNEGSKA (reference sequence). Trimming at V came to 5 bases and at J to 15 bases, leaving 11 bases not matched to a gene.

This clonotype was counted only a few times. The J gene is TRBJ1-4, the V gene TRBV25-1; D unresolved. The CDR3 consists of 12 residues. Trimming took 5 bases from V and 3 from J, leaving 4 bases between them. Germline CDR1 MGHDK, CDR2 SYGVNS. The CDR3 spells CASSLANEKLFF. DNA for the CDR3: TGTGCCAGCAGTCTAGCTAATGAAAAACTGTTTTTT.

The CDR3 reads CSARTGSNQPQHF. The CDR3 DNA reads as TGCAGTGCTAGGACTGGGAGCAATCAGCCCCAGCATTTT. This sequence joins TRBV20-1 and TRBJ1-5; no firm D call. The CDR3 is 13 residues long. Trimming took 3 bases from V and 1 from J, leaving 7 bases between them. CDR1 DFQATT and CDR2 SNEGSKA come from the germline V gene (reference sequence).